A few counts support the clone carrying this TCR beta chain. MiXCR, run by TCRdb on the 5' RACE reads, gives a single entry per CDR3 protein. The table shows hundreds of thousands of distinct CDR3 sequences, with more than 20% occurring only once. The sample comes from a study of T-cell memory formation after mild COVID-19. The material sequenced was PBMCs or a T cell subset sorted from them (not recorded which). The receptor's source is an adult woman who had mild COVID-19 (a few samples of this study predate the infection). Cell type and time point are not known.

CDR3 residues: CASSPTHGTPQETQYF. The DNA of the CDR3 is TGCGCCAGCAGCCCAACCCACGGGACACCGCAAGAGACCCAGTACTTC. This sequence joins TRBV5-1 and TRBJ2-5; TRBD1 is a possible D gene (6 bases). Germline V gene lookup returns CDR1 SGHRS and CDR2 YFSETQ. V shed 4 bases and J shed 2 bases, with 18 bases lying between them. The CDR3 is made up of 16 amino acids.